This T cell receptor beta chain was observed in a study of cytomegalovirus exposure and HLA in healthy donors. The germline CDR1 and CDR2 sequences are MDHEN and SYDVKM. The CDR3 runs 15 residues. Trimming cost V 5 bases and J 7 bases, with 20 bases left between them. This clone showed up just a few times. The antigen remains unidentified. Study conclusions and caveats: The study reported that TCR beta sequences accurately predicted HLA-A and HLA-B alleles in most subjects. Cytomegalovirus association was listed for about 180 TCR beta chains.

Both 60 Vbeta primers and 13 Jbeta primers went into the PCR. The method was immunoSEQ multiplex PCR; TCRdb's version includes in-frame clones alone and lacks a portion of them. The table has around 70,000 clones, about 81% seen once; the top ten hold roughly 12%. The TCR originated in a man aged 65 to 85 in good health and CMV-seronegative. The specimen sequenced was PBMCs. This chain connects TRBV28 to TRBJ2-5; a weak D match, TRBD1 (5 bases). The CDR3 loop reads CASSRSFFGAGTQYF. DNA of the CDR3: TGTGCCAGCAGTCGTTCGTTTTTTGGGGCCGGGACCCAGTACTTC. The full variable domain, with the rest looked up from reference TRBV28 and TRBJ2-5, is DVKVTQSSRYLVKRTGEKVFLECVQDMDHENMFWYRQDPGLGLRLIYFSYDVKMKEKGDIPEGYSVSREKKERFSLILESASTNQTSMYLCASSRSFFGAGTQYFGPGTRLLVL.